Below are 27 T cell receptor beta chains sequenced from a single sample in a study of control samples from healthy donors and cancer patients. Assay used: immunoSEQ multiplex PCR; TCRdb lists only in-frame clones, some missing. The sample holds 90,000 to 100,000 clones; 70% to 80% are singletons and the top ten take 10% to 13%. The specimen sequenced was blood. The receptor set was obtained from a woman aged 25 to 39 in good health.

The chain couples TRBV7-9 to TRBJ1-2; D perhaps matches TRBD1 (5 bases). The CDR3 has 12 residues. CDR1 is SEHNR and CDR2 is FQNEAQ in the germline V gene (reference sequence). Trimming removed 7 bases at V and 8 bases at J, with 14 bases between. The CDR3 coding sequence is TGTGCCAGCACCTTGAATGGGGGAGGCTACACCTTC. Its protein is CASTLNGGGYTF.

The count of this clone is one. This CDR3 reads CASSGGQGPYEQYF. In DNA form, the CDR3 reads TGCGCCAGCAGCGGAGGACAGGGACCCTACGAGCAGTACTTC. The chain recombines TRBV4-1 with TRBJ2-7, with 8 bases that match TRBD1. J lost 2 bases, V lost 5 bases, and 5 bases had no gene match. The germline gives CDR1 MGHRA, CDR2 YSYEKL. The CDR3 covers 14 residues.

The V call is TRBV6-5, the J call TRBJ1-1, with 7 bases fitting TRBD1. Germline loops: CDR1 MNHEY, CDR2 SVGAGI. Germline trimming cut 2 bases from V and 5 bases from J; bases unmatched to any gene: 5. This CDR3 is 14 amino acids long. CDR3 sequence: CASSYAGGGTEAFF. The CDR3 DNA sequence: TGTGCCAGCAGTTACGCAGGGGGGGGGACTGAAGCTTTCTTT.

The J gene is TRBJ2-2, the V gene TRBV20-1; 8 nucleotides align to TRBD2. The CDR3 runs to 14 residues. Trimming took 3 bases from V and 2 from J; bases not matched to a gene: 2. Germline CDR1 DFQATT, CDR2 SNEGSKA (reference sequence). The DNA of the CDR3 is TGCAGTGCTAGTGGGACTAGTAACACCGGGGAGCTGTTTTTT. Protein sequence: CSASGTSNTGELFF.

The V and J genes are TRBV5-8 and TRBJ1-2, with TRBD1 matching over 9 bases. V trimming: 3 bases; J trimming: 10 bases; junction bases outside the gene matches: 10. Germline V gene sequence: CDR1 SGHTS, CDR2 YDEGEE. The CDR3 is 14 residues long. CDR3 in DNA: TGTGCCAGCAGCTCGGGACAGGGTTATCCGACCTACACCTTC. As protein: CASSSGQGYPTYTF. Based on the CDR3 plus reference TRBV5-8 and TRBJ1-2, the full variable domain is EAGVTQSPTHLIKTRGQQATLRCSPISGHTSVYWYQQALGLGLQFLLWYDEGEERNRGNFPPRFSGRQFPNYSSELNVNALELEDSALYLCASSSGQGYPTYTFGSGTRLTVV.

The rearrangement uses TRBV5-1 and TRBJ2-2; D may be TRBD1 (6 bases). CDR1 and CDR2 from the germline V gene are SGHRS and YFSETQ. The CDR3 is 14 amino acids. Trimming shortened V by 3 bases and J by 4 bases, and 10 bases separated the two germline ends. The CDR3 sequence is CASSSGTTTGELFF. In DNA form, the CDR3 reads TGCGCCAGCAGCTCCGGGACAACCACCGGGGAGCTGTTTTTT.

The chain recombines TRBV5-6 with TRBJ2-7, with a tentative D call TRBD1 (6 bases). The V gene lost 4 bases and the J gene lost 3 bases, with 17 bases spanning the gap. Germline CDR1 SGHDT, CDR2 YYEEEE. The CDR3 runs 15 residues. The CDR3 region is CASSAYRARGYEQYF. CDR3 in DNA: TGTGCCAGCAGCGCCTACCGGGCCAGGGGCTACGAGCAGTACTTC.

A few counts support this clone. The chain couples TRBV21-1 to TRBJ1-3. TRBV21-1 is assigned pseudogene status. This CDR3 is built from 13 residues. CDR3 DNA: TGTGCCACACTTTTGGGGTACGGAAACACCATATATTTT. Residues: CATLLGYGNTIYF.

This clone was seen only once. The rearrangement links TRBV3-1 (or the pseudogene TRBV3-2) to TRBJ1-2; TRBD1 aligns across 8 bases. CDR1 and CDR2 (germline): LGHDT, YNNKEL (reference sequence). The CDR3 loop spans 15 amino acids. The V gene end was trimmed by 0 bases and the J gene end by 4 bases; junction bases not matched to a gene: 4. The CDR3: CASSQDWQGAYGYTF. The CDR3 region has the DNA TGTGCCAGCAGCCAAGATTGGCAGGGGGCCTATGGCTACACCTTC.

The J gene is TRBJ1-6, the V gene TRBV5-1; D is uncertain. Germline V gives CDR1 SGHRS, CDR2 YFSETQ. CDR3 length equals 13 residues. With 0 bases removed from V and 7 bases from J, the gap between germline ends came to 5 bases. CDR3 amino acids: CASSLDQNSPLHF. DNA of the CDR3: TGCGCCAGCAGCTTGGATCAGAATTCACCCCTCCACTTT.

This clone was picked up many times. The CDR3 DNA is TGTGCCAGCAGTGAAGGGGGCTTGGCTAACGAGCAGTACTTC. Encoded protein: CASSEGGLANEQYF. The chain employs TRBV2 and TRBJ2-7; TRBD1 might be the D (5 bases). Germline CDR1 and CDR2: SNHLY and FYNNEI. V shed 1 base and J shed 5 bases, with 12 bases lying between them. The CDR3 length is 14 residues. Full variable domain (remainder filled in from reference TRBV2 and TRBJ2-7): EPEVTQTPSHQVTQMGQEVILRCVPISNHLYFYWYRQILGQKVEFLVSFYNNEISEKSEIFDDQFSVERPDGSNFTLKIRSTKLEDSAMYFCASSEGGLANEQYFGPGTRLTVT.

The chain is built from TRBV6-5 and TRBJ2-7, with TRBD1 identical over 8 bases. The germline CDR1 and CDR2 sequences are MNHEY and SVGAGI. Trimming took 5 bases from V and 3 from J; bases not matched to a gene: 9. CDR3 length: 15 residues. CDR3 loop: CASSTTWTGNYEQYF. The CDR3 DNA sequence: TGTGCCAGCAGTACCACCTGGACAGGGAACTACGAGCAGTACTTC.

The V call is TRBV9, the J call TRBJ2-1, with 8 bases identical to TRBD1. The CDR3 runs 16 residues. Germline CDR1 SGDLS, CDR2 YYNGEE. The V gene end was trimmed by 3 bases and the J gene end by 4 bases; junction bases not matched to a gene: 9. CDR3 nucleotide sequence: TGTGCCAGCAGCGGAGATGGGGACAGGACTTACAATGAGCAGTTCTTC. Its translation is CASSGDGDRTYNEQFF.

The chain employs TRBV27 and TRBJ2-7; D unclear. The germline V and J ends were trimmed by 2 bases and 0 bases, with 8 bases remaining between them. The CDR3 loop spans 14 amino acids. The germline gives CDR1 MNHEY, CDR2 SMNVEV (reference sequence). The CDR3 loop is CASSLRLSSYEQYF. CDR3 bases: TGTGCCAGCAGTTTACGCTTAAGCTCCTACGAGCAGTACTTC.

This clone was observed a single time. The rearrangement uses TRBV12-5 and TRBJ2-7; D might be TRBD2 (6 bases). The CDR3 has 12 amino acids. Germline V lookup: CDR1 LGHNT, CDR2 FRNRAP. V lost 0 bases to trimming and J lost 9 bases, with 9 bases between them. CDR3 DNA sequence: TGTGCTAGTGGTTTGGTCGGGGGAGGGCAGTACTTC. It codes for CASGLVGGGQYF.

The V and J genes are TRBV6-2 or TRBV6-3 and TRBJ1-1; D ambiguous. The CDR3 spans 16 residues. The V gene's germline CDR1 is MNHEY and CDR2 SVGEGT. Trimming removed 3 bases at V and 4 bases at J, with 18 bases between. In DNA, the CDR3 is TGTGCCAGCAGTTATCGGGGTGGGCTGCTCGGCACTGAAGCTTTCTTT. This translates into CASSYRGGLLGTEAFF.

The chain couples TRBV7-9 to TRBJ2-1; TRBD2 agrees at 13 bases. The CDR3 is 17 residues long. Losses at the gene ends were 6 bases for V and 3 bases for J; bases not matched to a gene: 8. Germline values: CDR1 SEHNR, CDR2 FQNEAQ (reference sequence). CDR3 sequence reads: CASSQTSGGIYYNEQFF. The CDR3 region has the DNA TGTGCCAGCAGTCAGACTAGCGGGGGGATTTACTACAATGAGCAGTTCTTC.

J is TRBJ2-3 and V is TRBV5-1, with TRBD2 matching 13 bases. Trimming removed 4 bases from V and 5 bases from J; junction bases left unmatched: 4. The CDR3 is 15 residues long. Germline V gives CDR1 SGHRS, CDR2 YFSETQ. The DNA of the CDR3 is TGCGCCAGCAGCCCCTGGACTAGCGGGGGAGATACGCAGTATTTT. Translating gives CASSPWTSGGDTQYF.

The chain couples TRBV18 to TRBJ1-6; TRBD1 agrees at 8 bases. Germline V gene lookup returns CDR1 KGHSH and CDR2 LQKENI. Germline trimming cut 6 bases from V and 7 bases from J; bases unmatched to any gene: 8. CDR3 size: 15 residues. The CDR3 loop reads CASSQDRARNSPLHF. The CDR3 nucleotides are TGTGCCAGCTCCCAGGACAGGGCGAGGAATTCACCCCTCCACTTT. Drawing the rest from reference TRBV18 and TRBJ1-6, the complete variable domain is NAGVMQNPRHLVRRRGQEARLRCSPMKGHSHVYWYRQLPEEGLKFMVYLQKENIIDESGMPKERFSAEFPKEGPSILRIQQVVRGDSAAYFCASSQDRARNSPLHFGNGTRLTVT.

The chain uses TRBV7-3 and TRBJ2-2, with a tentative D call TRBD2 (5 bases). Deletions cut 1 base from V and 1 base from J, with 13 bases between. The CDR3 runs to 17 residues. The germline CDR1 and CDR2 sequences are SGHTA and FQGTGA. The chain's CDR3 is CASSLNEAGLNTGELFF. Written as DNA, the CDR3 is TGTGCCAGCAGCTTAAATGAGGCGGGTCTGAACACCGGGGAGCTGTTTTTT.

This sequence joins TRBV5-1 and TRBJ1-4; tentative D call: TRBD1 (6 bases). This CDR3 contains 16 residues. V lost 4 bases to trimming and J lost 2 bases, with 15 bases between them. CDR1 is SGHRS, CDR2 YFSETQ, per germline. CDR3 sequence reads: CASSIQGPETNEKLFF. The CDR3 DNA sequence: TGCGCCAGCAGCATACAGGGCCCCGAGACTAATGAAAAACTGTTTTTT.

This clone occurred a few times. The J gene is TRBJ2-1, the V gene TRBV5-6; 7 bases agree with TRBD2. V was clipped by 4 bases and J by 9 bases; unmatched bases: 7. The CDR3 length is 13 residues. Germline V gene data show CDR1 as SGHDT and CDR2 as YYEEEE. DNA of the CDR3: TGTGCCAGCAGCATAACTAGCGCCATTGAGCAGTTCTTC. This codes for CASSITSAIEQFF.

This clone counts as medium-sized. The V call is TRBV7-3, the J call TRBJ2-1, with TRBD1 identical over 9 bases. Germline V gene sequence: CDR1 SGHTA, CDR2 FQGTGA. With V trimmed by 2 bases and J by 8 bases, 7 bases remained unmatched. The CDR3 is 15 amino acids. The CDR3 DNA sequence: TGTGCCAGCAGCTTACGACAGGGGGTAAGGGATGAGCAGTTCTTC. It encodes CASSLRQGVRDEQFF.

This CDR3 is CASSFDSGNTIYF. The CDR3 nucleotides are TGCGCCAGCAGCTTTGACTCTGGAAACACCATATATTTT. The rearrangement joins TRBV5-1 to TRBJ1-3; D is uncertain. Per the germline V gene, CDR1 is SGHRS and CDR2 is YFSETQ. The length of the CDR3 is 13 residues. Trimming left V 2 bases short and J 0 bases short, with 3 bases between.

The CDR3 here is CASGLVLGRGTDTQYF. The CDR3 bases are TGTGCTAGTGGTTTGGTACTGGGGAGAGGCACAGATACGCAGTATTTT. The V call is TRBV12-5, the J call TRBJ2-3; a weak D match, TRBD2 (5 bases). The CDR3 sequence is 16 residues long. Trimming left V 0 bases short and J 1 base short, with 11 bases between. Germline V gene sequence: CDR1 LGHNT, CDR2 FRNRAP.

The genes are TRBV6-6 and TRBJ1-1; no firm D call. Germline-derived CDR1 and CDR2 are MNHNY and SVGAGI (reference sequence). The CDR3 totals 11 residues. V was cut by 8 bases and J by 6 bases, with 10 bases left in between. The CDR3 DNA reads as TGTGCCAGCGGGTTTAGCGCTGAAGCTTTCTTT. It yields the protein CASGFSAEAFF.

This sequence joins TRBV7-9 and TRBJ1-2, with 10 bases lining up with TRBD1. CDR3 length equals 15 residues. After removal of 4 bases from V and 8 bases from J, the junction contained 10 bases not matched to a gene. Germline V gene lookup returns CDR1 SEHNR and CDR2 FQNEAQ (reference sequence). DNA of the CDR3: TGTGCCAGCAGCTCCTTCGGGACAGGGGAAAGGGGCTACACCTTC. It is translated as CASSSFGTGERGYTF.